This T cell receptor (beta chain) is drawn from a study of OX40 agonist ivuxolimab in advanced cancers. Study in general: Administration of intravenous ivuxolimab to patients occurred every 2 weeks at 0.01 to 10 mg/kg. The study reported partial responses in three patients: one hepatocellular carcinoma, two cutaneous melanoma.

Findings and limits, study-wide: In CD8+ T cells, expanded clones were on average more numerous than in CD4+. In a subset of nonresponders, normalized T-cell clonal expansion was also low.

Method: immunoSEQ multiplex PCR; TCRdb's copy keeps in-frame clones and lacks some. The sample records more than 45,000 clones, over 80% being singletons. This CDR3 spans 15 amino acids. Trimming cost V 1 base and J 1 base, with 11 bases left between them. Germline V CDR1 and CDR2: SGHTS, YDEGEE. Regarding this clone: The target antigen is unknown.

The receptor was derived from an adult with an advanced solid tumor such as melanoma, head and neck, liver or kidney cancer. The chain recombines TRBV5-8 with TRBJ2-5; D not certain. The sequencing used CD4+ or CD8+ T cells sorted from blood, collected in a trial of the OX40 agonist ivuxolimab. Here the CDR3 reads CASSLLHYSQETQYF. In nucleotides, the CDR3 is TGTGCCAGCAGCTTGTTGCACTACAGCCAAGAGACCCAGTACTTC.